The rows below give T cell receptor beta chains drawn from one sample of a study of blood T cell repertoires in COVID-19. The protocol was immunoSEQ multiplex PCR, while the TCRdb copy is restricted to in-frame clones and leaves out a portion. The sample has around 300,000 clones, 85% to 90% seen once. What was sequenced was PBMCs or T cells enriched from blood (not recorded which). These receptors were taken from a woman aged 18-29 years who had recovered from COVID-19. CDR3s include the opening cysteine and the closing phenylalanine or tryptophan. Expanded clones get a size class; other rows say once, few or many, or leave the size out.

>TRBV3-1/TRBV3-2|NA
CASSTPSPSWRSNEQFF
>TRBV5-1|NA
CASSSGTNNEQFF
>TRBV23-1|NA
CASSQSLWPFPVLSRGCYGYTF
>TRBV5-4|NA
CASSLDYGLATGELFF
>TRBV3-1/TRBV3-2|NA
CASSAPGQGTYGYTF
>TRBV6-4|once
CASSRDRYNSPLHF
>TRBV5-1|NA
CASRADRNYGYTF
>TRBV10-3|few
CAISDPQENSNQPQHF
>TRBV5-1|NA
CASSPGQGGGNTIYF
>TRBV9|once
CASSVDHSSGNTIYF
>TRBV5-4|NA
CASSIDRGVVEQYF
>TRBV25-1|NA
CASSDWTEAFF
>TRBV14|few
CASSQDVAEPNYGYTF
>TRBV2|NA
CASKGRVQEKLFF
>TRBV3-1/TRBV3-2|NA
CASSQDIGVEQYF
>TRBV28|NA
CASSWVPIGLAGRQAETQYF
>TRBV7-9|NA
CASSSLETANYGYTF
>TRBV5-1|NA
CASVAGDSYEQYF
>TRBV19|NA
CASSPGYYQPQHF
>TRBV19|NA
CASSFGLMNTEAFF
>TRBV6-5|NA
CASRQGDSYTEAFF
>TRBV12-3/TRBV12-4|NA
CASRMGQTNEQYF
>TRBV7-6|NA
CASSLHRGVNQPQHF
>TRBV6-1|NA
CASSEDIRVVVTGELFF
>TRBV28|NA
CASTAGRDTEAFF
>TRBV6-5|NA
CASSRDRTNYGYTF
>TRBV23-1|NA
CASGTVPSGNTIYF
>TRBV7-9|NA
CASSLTARGTEAFF
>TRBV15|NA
CATSRASGDTEAFF
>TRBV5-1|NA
CASSYGDRGMNEQFF
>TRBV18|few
CASSPPVRGRDYGYTF
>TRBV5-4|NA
CASSWGEEGWRETQYF
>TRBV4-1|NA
CASSLRQGENQPQHF
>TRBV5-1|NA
CASSDTGGTDTQYF
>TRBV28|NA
CASSFGRARGEQYF
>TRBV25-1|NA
CASSASPLKARENTEAFF
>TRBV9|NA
CASSVASGGTQETQYF
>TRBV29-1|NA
CSVEGLSYEQYF
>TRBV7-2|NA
CATNPGGWVGNYGYTF
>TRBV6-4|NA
CASRRQLNTDTQYF
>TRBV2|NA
CASMEGGRTGNEQFF
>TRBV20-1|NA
CSASRGQGAVVGYTF
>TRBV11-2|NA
CASSLTLGTSGQETQYF